The clone carrying this T cell receptor (beta chain) was detected only a few times. Assay: immunoSEQ multiplex PCR; the TCRdb copy retains only in-frame clones and omits some. The table has about 160,000 clones, around 84% seen once. This entry belongs to a study of blood T cell repertoires in COVID-19. Study as a whole: Sites across the United States, Italy and Spain contributed samples from acute and convalescent COVID-19.

CDR3 length equals 15 residues. From germline, CDR1 is SGHTA and CDR2 FQGNSA. V dropped 2 bases and J dropped 7; count of bases not matched to a gene: 8. This TCR came from a woman over 75 with acute or convalescent COVID-19. V is TRBV7-2 and J is TRBJ2-7, with TRBD2 matching 10 bases. The sequenced material came from peripheral blood. As DNA, the CDR3 is TGTGCCAGCAGCTTACGTCTAGCGGGGGCCGGGGAGCAGTACTTC. The encoded protein is CASSLRLAGAGEQYF.